This entry lists 9 T cell receptor beta chains sequenced from one sample in a study of blood T cell repertoires in COVID-19. Assay: immunoSEQ multiplex PCR; the TCRdb copy retains only in-frame clones and omits some. Here the sample spans under 150,000 clones, about four fifths being singletons. Material: peripheral blood. All receptors come from a man aged 40-50 years with active or convalescent COVID-19.

In the case of this clone: Other DNA sequences from this sample encode an identical CDR3 as well. The chain has TRBV10-3 and TRBJ1-3; no reliable D call. Per germline, CDR1 ENHRY and CDR2 SYGVKD. With 3 bases removed from V and 0 bases from J, the gap between germline ends came to 9 bases. The CDR3 loop spans 15 amino acids. The CDR3 DNA sequence: TGTGCCATCAGTGAAGGCCGGAGCTCTGGAAACACCATATATTTT. It is translated as CAISEGRSSGNTIYF.

This clone was counted a few times. This rearrangement joins TRBV2 to TRBJ2-2; D gene ambiguous. The V end was cut by 3 bases, the J end by 2 bases, with 13 bases between. There are 16 residues in the CDR3. The germline gives CDR1 SNHLY, CDR2 FYNNEI. For the CDR3, the DNA is TGTGCCAGCAGTGACGGAAAACATAGCAACACCGGGGAGCTGTTTTTT. Translated, it gives CASSDGKHSNTGELFF.

The rearrangement uses TRBV15 and TRBJ2-7; D is possibly TRBD2 (5 bases). Trimming pared 1 base from V and 2 bases from J, leaving 12 bases between. The length of the CDR3 is 15 residues. From germline, CDR1 is LNHNV and CDR2 YYDKDF (reference sequence). The CDR3: CATSRASRAPYEQYF. The CDR3 coding sequence is TGTGCCACCAGCAGAGCGTCGCGGGCTCCCTACGAGCAGTACTTC. The full variable domain, completed using reference TRBV15 and TRBJ2-7, is DAMVIQNPRYQVTQFGKPVTLSCSQTLNHNVMYWYQQKSSQAPKLLFHYYDKDFNNEADTPDNFQSRRPNTSFCFLDIRSPGLGDTAMYLCATSRASRAPYEQYFGPGTRLTVT.

V gene TRBV25-1 combines with J gene TRBJ2-5; TRBD2 is a possible D gene (7 bases). The germline V gene has CDR1 MGHDK and CDR2 SYGVNS. The CDR3 totals 18 residues. V lost 2 bases to trimming and J lost 5 bases, with 24 bases between them. CDR3 coding DNA: TGTGCCAGCAGTGAAATTCGGGGGGCCACCCGTCAGGAGGAGACCCAGTACTTC. Protein sequence: CASSEIRGATRQEETQYF.

The V call is TRBV7-2, the J call TRBJ1-2, with a tentative D call TRBD1 (6 bases). CDR1 is SGHTA and CDR2 is FQGNSA in the germline V gene. CDR3 length: 15 amino acids. The V end lost 5 bases, the J end lost 0 bases, and 13 bases lay between the germline ends. CDR3 coding DNA: TGTGCCAGCAGCCTCGCCAGGACAGCTAACTATGGCTACACCTTC. Its protein is CASSLARTANYGYTF. The full variable domain, rest sourced from reference TRBV7-2 and TRBJ1-2, is GAGVSQSPSNKVTEKGKDVELRCDPISGHTALYWYRQSLGQGLEFLIYFQGNSAPDKSGLPSDRFSAERTGGSVSTLTIQRTQQEDSAVYLCASSLARTANYGYTFGSGTRLTVV.

This chain uses TRBV5-6 with TRBJ2-7; 7 bases are shared with TRBD2. The length of the CDR3 is 11 residues. The V gene's germline CDR1 is SGHDT and CDR2 YYEEEE. The J segment lost 9 bases and the V segment lost 3 bases, leaving 3 bases of the junction unmatched. CDR3 in amino acids: CASSSSSGQYF. CDR3 bases: TGTGCCAGCAGCTCGTCTAGCGGGCAGTACTTC.

V usage is TRBV20-1 and J usage is TRBJ1-2; D possibly corresponds to TRBD1 (6 bases). The V gene's germline CDR1 is DFQATT and CDR2 SNEGSKA (reference sequence). V was trimmed by 3 bases and J by 8 bases, leaving 10 bases between them. The CDR3 covers 11 residues. Here the CDR3 DNA reads TGCAGTGCTAGGGACAGCTTCGGCTACACCTTC. Encoded protein: CSARDSFGYTF.

The V and J genes are TRBV7-9 and TRBJ2-7, with a tentative D call TRBD1 (7 bases). Germline lookup yields CDR1 SEHNR and CDR2 FQNEAQ (reference sequence). Trimming cost V 5 bases and J 4 bases, with 18 bases left between them. CDR3 length: 15 residues. The chain's CDR3 is CASSPRGMGGYEQYF. The DNA for the CDR3 is TGTGCCAGCAGCCCCAGGGGGATGGGGGGATACGAGCAGTACTTC.

J is TRBJ1-1 and V is TRBV6-5; D may be TRBD1 (5 bases). The V and J ends lost 0 bases and 5 bases respectively, with 13 bases between them. This CDR3 has 15 residues. Germline V CDR1 and CDR2: MNHEY, SVGAGI. The CDR3 loop is CASSYSGVVRTEAFF. The CDR3 DNA is TGTGCCAGCAGTTACTCAGGGGTAGTGAGGACTGAAGCTTTCTTT.